A selection of T cell receptor beta chains follows, all from one sample in a study of radiation and T cells in renal cell carcinoma. Using immunoSEQ multiplex PCR, the repertoire was profiled, and TCRdb retains in-frame clones only, with some absent. The profile shows some 150,000 clones, around 90% of them singletons. Sample: blood, taken from a patient whose treatment included radiotherapy and nephrectomy. Every receptor here comes from a woman in her forties or fifties with renal cell carcinoma. Both conserved end residues are part of each CDR3. Fields, in order: clone size, D gene, J gene, V gene, CDR3 protein, CDR3 DNA. D genes are given only for firm matches. Rows give clone size only sometimes, using once, few, many, or a class for an expanded clone.

NA | TRBD1 | TRBJ2-5 | TRBV7-2 | CASSSSTQGETQYF | TGTGCCAGCAGCTCCTCCACACAGGGGGAGACCCAGTACTTC
NA | NA | TRBJ1-5 | TRBV30 | CAWSQGQLNQPQHF | TGTGCCTGGAGTCAAGGACAGCTCAATCAGCCCCAGCATTTT
NA | NA | TRBJ1-2 | TRBV19 | CASSGGTRDYGYTF | TGTGCCAGTAGTGGTGGGACACGGGACTATGGCTACACCTTC
NA | TRBD1 | TRBJ2-6 | TRBV18 | CASSPYSARGRGTGANVLTF | TGTGCCAGCTCACCATATTCTGCTAGGGGGCGAGGAACTGGGGCCAACGTCCTGACTTTC
NA | NA | TRBJ1-2 | TRBV5-8 | CASSWDFWGSYGYTF | TGTGCCAGCAGCTGGGATTTCTGGGGCTCCTATGGCTACACCTTC
NA | NA | TRBJ1-4 | TRBV9 | CASSRSPVNEKLFF | TGTGCCAGTTCTAGGAGTCCGGTTAATGAAAAACTGTTTTTT
NA | NA | TRBJ1-5 | TRBV19 | CASSTQRNQPQHF | TGTGCCAGTAGTACACAGCGCAATCAGCCCCAGCATTTT
NA | NA | TRBJ1-6 | TRBV11-3 | CASSLAGKDSPLHF | TGTGCCAGCAGCTTGGCAGGGAAGGATTCACCCCTCCACTTT
NA | NA | TRBJ1-2 | TRBV18 | CASSPPSDGYGYTF | TGTGCCAGCTCACCACCGTCGGACGGCTATGGCTACACCTTC
NA | NA | TRBJ1-2 | TRBV19 | CASSAVFQMLANYGYTF | TGTGCCAGTAGTGCCGTTTTTCAGATGTTAGCTAACTATGGCTACACCTTC
NA | NA | TRBJ2-2 | TRBV7-2 | CASSYTGMGELFF | TGTGCCAGCAGTTATACAGGGATGGGGGAGCTGTTTTTT
NA | NA | TRBJ1-5 | TRBV2 | CASSDGDSNQPQHF | TGTGCCAGCAGTGATGGGGATAGCAATCAGCCCCAGCATTTT
NA | NA | TRBJ1-5 | TRBV10-3 | CAIGERSGTGMNQPQHF | TGTGCCATCGGGGAAAGATCAGGGACGGGGATGAATCAGCCCCAGCATTTT
NA | TRBD2 | TRBJ2-5 | TRBV5-5 | CASSPGLAGGRETQYF | TGTGCCAGCAGCCCAGGACTAGCGGGGGGGCGAGAGACCCAGTACTTC
NA | NA | TRBJ2-2 | TRBV7-9 | CASSPRTELGELFF | TGTGCCAGCAGCCCAAGGACAGAGCTCGGGGAGCTGTTTTTT
NA | NA | TRBJ1-1 | TRBV29-1 | CSVLEQLGTEAFF | TGCAGCGTCCTGGAACAACTCGGAACTGAAGCTTTCTTT
NA | TRBD2 | TRBJ2-3 | TRBV7-9 | CASSLTSTANTDTQYF | TGTGCCAGCAGCTTGACTAGCACGGCAAACACAGATACGCAGTATTTT
NA | NA | TRBJ1-6 | TRBV7-2 | CASTQQVDYNSPLHF | TGTGCCAGCACCCAACAGGTGGATTATAATTCACCCCTCCACTTT
NA | NA | TRBJ1-1 | TRBV19 | CASRETLTDSMNTEAFF | TGTGCCAGTAGAGAAACTTTGACAGACTCCATGAACACTGAAGCTTTCTTT
NA | NA | TRBJ2-5 | TRBV4-1 | CASSRSGVRETQYF | TGCGCCAGCAGTCGTTCCGGGGTCCGGGAGACCCAGTACTTC
NA | NA | TRBJ2-5 | TRBV6-1 | CASILRAPGETQYF | TGTGCCAGCATCCTACGAGCCCCGGGGGAGACCCAGTACTTC
NA | TRBD2 | TRBJ2-5 | TRBV5-6 | CASSLASSGGAETQYF | TGTGCCAGCAGCTTGGCCTCTAGCGGGGGGGCTGAGACCCAGTACTTC
NA | NA | TRBJ1-2 | TRBV10-1 | CASVDSSRGYTF | TGCGCCAGCGTGGACAGCTCGCGCGGCTACACCTTC
NA | NA | TRBJ1-3 | TRBV2 | CASTWDISSGNTIYF | TGTGCCAGCACCTGGGACATTAGTTCTGGAAACACCATATATTTT
few | TRBD2 | TRBJ2-3 | TRBV4-1 | CASSQDRTSGGGTDTQYF | TGCGCCAGCAGCCAAGATCGGACTAGCGGGGGGGGCACAGATACGCAGTATTTT
NA | NA | TRBJ2-7 | TRBV5-6 | CASSPDRLSYEQYF | TGTGCCAGCAGCCCTGACAGGCTCTCCTACGAGCAGTACTTC
NA | TRBD1 | TRBJ2-2 | TRBV19 | CASRRRTGGNTGELFF | TGTGCCAGTAGAAGAAGGACAGGGGGGAACACCGGGGAGCTGTTTTTT
NA | NA | TRBJ2-6 | TRBV30 | CAWSVPRTVAGANVLTF | TGTGCCTGGAGTGTACCCCGGACAGTGGCTGGGGCCAACGTCCTGACTTTC
NA | TRBD1 | TRBJ1-1 | TRBV5-5 | CASSVRTGPTEAFF | TGTGCCAGCAGCGTCCGGACAGGTCCCACTGAAGCTTTCTTT
once | TRBD2 | TRBJ2-1 | TRBV11-2 | CASSYLAGGYNEQFF | TGTGCCAGCAGCTACTTAGCGGGGGGATACAATGAGCAGTTCTTC
NA | TRBD2 | TRBJ2-3 | TRBV29-1 | CSVAGGADTQYF | TGCAGCGTTGCGGGGGGGGCAGATACGCAGTATTTT
NA | NA | TRBJ1-3 | TRBV5-1 | CASSLWGVEGNTIYF | TGCGCCAGCAGCTTGTGGGGGGTGGAAGGAAACACCATATATTTT
NA | TRBD2 | TRBJ2-2 | TRBV5-1 | CASKGLAGFGGELFF | TGCGCCAGCAAGGGACTAGCGGGGTTTGGCGGGGAGCTGTTTTTT
NA | NA | TRBJ2-3 | TRBV5-1 | CASSRDRRSSTDTQYF | TGCGCCAGCAGCAGAGACAGGAGATCTAGCACAGATACGCAGTATTTT
NA | TRBD1 | TRBJ2-7 | TRBV6-6 | CASSGGQGPYEQYF | TGTGCCAGCAGTGGGGGACAGGGACCCTACGAGCAGTACTTC
NA | NA | TRBJ2-5 | TRBV6-5 | CASSYRGMRKETQYF | TGTGCCAGCAGTTATCGTGGGATGAGGAAAGAGACCCAGTACTTC
NA | NA | TRBJ1-4 | TRBV19 | CASSVGWGLQEKLFF | TGTGCCAGTAGTGTCGGTTGGGGCCTTCAAGAAAAACTGTTTTTT
NA | NA | TRBJ1-2 | TRBV7-9 | CASSPRGNYGYTF | TGTGCCAGCAGCCCTAGGGGGAACTATGGCTACACCTTC
NA | TRBD2 | TRBJ2-7 | TRBV27 | CASSFSGASVYEQYF | TGTGCCAGCAGTTTCAGCGGGGCGAGTGTGTACGAGCAGTACTTC
NA | NA | TRBJ1-3 | TRBV25-1 | CASSPQGRGNTIYF | TGTGCCAGCAGTCCGCAGGGGAGAGGAAACACCATATATTTT
NA | NA | TRBJ1-1 | TRBV11-1 | CASSLTGNTEAFF | TGTGCCAGCAGCTTGACGGGAAACACTGAAGCTTTCTTT
NA | TRBD1 | TRBJ1-2 | TRBV2 | CASSISGTAYGYTF | TGTGCCAGCAGCATCTCCGGGACAGCCTATGGCTACACCTTC
NA | TRBD2 | TRBJ2-7 | TRBV4-1 | CASSRAGLAGGPYEQYF | TGCGCCAGCAGCCGTGCGGGACTAGCGGGGGGGCCCTACGAGCAGTACTTC
NA | NA | TRBJ1-1 | TRBV7-9 | CASSLGGARNTEAFF | TGTGCCAGCAGCCTGGGTGGGGCGAGGAACACTGAAGCTTTCTTT
few | NA | TRBJ1-1 | TRBV14 | CASSPSSTEVNTEAFF | TGTGCCAGCAGCCCTTCCTCGACAGAAGTGAACACTGAAGCTTTCTTT
NA | NA | TRBJ1-5 | TRBV2 | CASSDPLRGQPQHF | TGTGCCAGCAGTGACCCATTAAGGGGCCAGCCCCAGCATTTT
NA | NA | TRBJ1-3 | TRBV13 | CASSLRTDGNTIYF | TGTGCCAGCAGCTTAAGGACAGATGGAAACACCATATATTTT
NA | NA | TRBJ2-5 | TRBV2 | CASSEVLLAQGMETQYF | TGTGCCAGCAGTGAAGTACTGCTAGCGCAGGGTATGGAGACCCAGTACTTC
NA | NA | TRBJ1-1 | TRBV5-4 | CASSLGLLNTEAFF | TGTGCCAGCAGCTTGGGGCTTTTGAACACTGAAGCTTTCTTT
NA | TRBD1 | TRBJ1-1 | TRBV5-1 | CASSPRFFTGGDTEAFF | TGCGCCAGCAGCCCTCGATTTTTTACAGGGGGAGACACTGAAGCTTTCTTT
once | NA | TRBJ2-2 | TRBV6-1 | CASSERRGGTGELFF | TGTGCCAGCAGTGAGAGGAGGGGGGGCACCGGGGAGCTGTTTTTT
NA | NA | TRBJ2-7 | TRBV4-2 | CASSPMYGGDEQYF | TGTGCCAGCAGCCCAATGTACGGAGGGGACGAGCAGTACTTC
NA | NA | TRBJ2-5 | TRBV14 | CASSRIGGRGTQYF | TGTGCCAGCAGCCGGATCGGGGGAAGGGGGACCCAGTACTTC